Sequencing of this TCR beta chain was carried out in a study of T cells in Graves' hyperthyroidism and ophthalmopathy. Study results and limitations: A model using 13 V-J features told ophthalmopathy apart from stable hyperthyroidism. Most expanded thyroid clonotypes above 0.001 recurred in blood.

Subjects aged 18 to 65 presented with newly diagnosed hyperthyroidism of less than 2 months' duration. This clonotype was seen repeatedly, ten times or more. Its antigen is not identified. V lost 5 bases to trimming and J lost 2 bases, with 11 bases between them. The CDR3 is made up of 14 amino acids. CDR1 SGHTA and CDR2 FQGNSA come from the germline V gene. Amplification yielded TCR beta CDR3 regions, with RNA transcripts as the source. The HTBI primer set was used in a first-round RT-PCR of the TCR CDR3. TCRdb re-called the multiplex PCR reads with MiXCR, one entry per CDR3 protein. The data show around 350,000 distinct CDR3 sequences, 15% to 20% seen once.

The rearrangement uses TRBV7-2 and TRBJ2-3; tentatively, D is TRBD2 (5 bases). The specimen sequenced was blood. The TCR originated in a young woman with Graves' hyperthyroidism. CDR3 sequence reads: CASSPGLITDTQYF. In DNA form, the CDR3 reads TGTGCCAGCAGCCCAGGACTTATCACAGATACGCAGTATTTT.